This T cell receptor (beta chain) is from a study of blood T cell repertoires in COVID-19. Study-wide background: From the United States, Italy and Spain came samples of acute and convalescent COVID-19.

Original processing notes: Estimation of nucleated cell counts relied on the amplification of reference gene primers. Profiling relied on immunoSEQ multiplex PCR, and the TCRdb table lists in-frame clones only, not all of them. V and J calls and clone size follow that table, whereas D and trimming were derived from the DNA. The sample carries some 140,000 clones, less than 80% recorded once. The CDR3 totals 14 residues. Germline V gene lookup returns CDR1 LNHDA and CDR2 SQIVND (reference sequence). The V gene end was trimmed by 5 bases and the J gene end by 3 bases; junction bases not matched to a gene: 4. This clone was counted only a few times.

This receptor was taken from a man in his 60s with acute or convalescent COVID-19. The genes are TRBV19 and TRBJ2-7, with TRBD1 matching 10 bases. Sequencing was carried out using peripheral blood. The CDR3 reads CASSVRDRGYEQYF. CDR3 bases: TGTGCCAGTAGTGTCCGGGACAGGGGCTACGAGCAGTACTTC.